The 29 T cell receptor beta chains listed next were all sequenced from one sample in a study of T-cell reconstitution after alpha-beta-depleted transplantation in children. A TCRbeta library incorporating unique molecular identifiers was prepared. From the PCR reads, TCRdb called clonotypes with MiXCR, one entry per CDR3 protein. Here the sample spans about 460,000 distinct CDR3 sequences, 8% to 11% being singletons. The starting material was PBMCs, obtained before TCRalphabeta/CD19-depleted stem cell transplant. All receptors come from a child aged 2 to 10 with inherited bone marrow failure, due to receive a stem cell transplant.

This clonotype was counted many times. The chain carries TRBV12-3 or TRBV12-4 and TRBJ1-2; tentative D call: TRBD1 (5 bases). The length of the CDR3 is 14 residues. V lost 3 bases, J lost 4 bases, and 12 bases lay in between. CDR3 coding DNA: TGTGCCAGCAGTTTTCGGACAAGAGCCTATGGCTACACCTTC. This gives the protein CASSFRTRAYGYTF.

This clonotype was found a few times. V usage is TRBV6-1 and J usage is TRBJ2-1; D is possibly TRBD2 (6 bases). Germline values: CDR1 MNHNS, CDR2 SASEGT. The CDR3 contains 11 residues. The V gene lost 8 bases and the J gene lost 12 bases, with 14 bases spanning the gap. CDR3 DNA: TGTGCCAGCGTGGGTCTGGGGGGGCAGTTCTTC. It specifies CASVGLGGQFF.

Note on this clonotype: A read error may be the cause here, since a much bigger clone is one base away. This CDR3 is missing its conserved last phenylalanine or tryptophan, likely due to a read error. The chain is built from TRBV11-1 and TRBJ2-3, with a weak D call TRBD1 (6 bases). Germline CDR1 reads SGHAT; CDR2 reads FQDESV (reference sequence). The length of the CDR3 is 18 residues. V dropped 5 bases and J dropped 0 bases, with 21 bases sitting between them. The CDR3 loop reads CASSLYGTPRASTDTQYS. CDR3 sequence (DNA): TGTGCCAGCAGCCTATACGGGACACCCCGAGCTAGCACAGATACGCAGTATTCT.

This clonotype was recorded at least ten times. The chain recombines TRBV7-2 with TRBJ1-4; TRBD1 might be the D (5 bases). V was trimmed by 5 bases and J by 7 bases, leaving 17 bases between them. Germline V CDR1 and CDR2: SGHTA, FQGNSA. CDR3 length: 15 amino acids. Here the CDR3 DNA reads TGTGCCAGCAGCCTGATGGGGGGATCGAGTGAAAAACTGTTTTTT. Residues: CASSLMGGSSEKLFF.

This clonotype was seen repeatedly, ten times or more. The chain links TRBV29-1 to TRBJ2-7; possible D gene TRBD1, 6 bases. Between the trimmed V and J ends, which lost 0 bases and 1 base, there was a span of 7 bases. Germline CDR1 and CDR2: SQVTM and ANQGSEA. This CDR3 has 13 amino acids. Here the CDR3 DNA reads TGCAGCGTTGAAGAACAGGGTTCCTACGAGCAGTACTTC. It is translated as CSVEEQGSYEQYF.

This clonotype appeared many times. Here the CDR3 DNA reads TGTGCCAGCAGCAAAGGGGGGGGGTCAAGGGACAATCAGCCCCAGCATTTT. The encoded protein is CASSKGGGSRDNQPQHF. The genes are TRBV21-1 and TRBJ1-5; the DNA was not compared with TRBD1, the D call given in the table. TRBV21-1 is deemed a pseudogene. The CDR3 has 17 residues.

This clonotype was picked up a small number of times. The chain couples TRBV28 to TRBJ2-3; D gene unclear. Trimming cost V 5 bases and J 7 bases, with 13 bases left between them. CDR1 is MDHEN and CDR2 is SYDVKM in the germline V gene. The CDR3 is made up of 13 amino acids. In DNA form, the CDR3 reads TGTGCCAGCAGTCTACGCATTGACTATACGCAGTATTTT. It encodes CASSLRIDYTQYF.

This clonotype was observed many times. The rearrangement uses TRBV19 and TRBJ2-1, with D uncertain. V lost 2 bases to trimming and J lost 7 bases, with 12 bases between them. Germline V CDR1 and CDR2: LNHDA, SQIVND (reference sequence). This CDR3 region has 14 residues. The CDR3 DNA reads TGTGCCAGTAGTATATCGCCCGGGTTAAATGAGCAGTTCTTC. This codes for CASSISPGLNEQFF.

V usage is TRBV5-1 and J usage is TRBJ2-1; TRBD1 matches 7 bases. CDR3 length: 15 amino acids. Germline assignment: CDR1 SGHRS and CDR2 YFSETQ. Trimming took 4 bases from V and 7 from J; bases not matched to a gene: 11. CDR3 nucleotide sequence: TGCGCCAGCAGCCCCTTGACAGGGACGGTTAATGAGCAGTTCTTC. Its protein product is CASSPLTGTVNEQFF.

About this clonotype itself: Since a much larger clone is just one base distant, this may be a read error. The chain uses TRBV5-1 and TRBJ2-6; D possibly corresponds to TRBD1 (5 bases). This CDR3 has 16 residues. Germline-derived CDR1 and CDR2 are SGHRS and YFSETQ. CDR3 nucleotide sequence: TGCGCCTGCAGCGACCAAACTGACTCTGGGGCCAACGACCTGACTTTC. This sequence encodes CACSDQTDSGANDLTF.

In its sample, this clonotype was seen many times. This CDR3 is CASSLLPDYRTDFNSPLHF. DNA of the CDR3: TGTGCCAGCAGTTTATTACCTGACTATCGGACAGACTTTAATTCACCCCTCCACTTT. This sequence joins TRBV28 and TRBJ1-6; maybe TRBD1 (6 bases). V lost 1 base and J 6 bases, leaving 22 bases between the germline ends. The CDR3 has 19 residues. Germline V CDR1 and CDR2: MDHEN, SYDVKM.

This clonotype was counted between two and nine times. The J gene is TRBJ1-2, the V gene TRBV20-1, with D unclear. The germline gives CDR1 DFQATT, CDR2 SNEGSKA (reference sequence). Trimming removed 8 bases at V and 1 base at J, with 11 bases between. The CDR3 loop spans 12 amino acids. Here the CDR3 DNA reads TGCAGTACAAGTCGGGGTAACTATGGCTACACCTTC. Protein sequence: CSTSRGNYGYTF.

This clonotype has a count of ten or more. This sequence joins TRBV3-1 and TRBJ2-2; D possibly matches TRBD1 or TRBD2 (7 bases each). CDR3 length equals 16 residues. Germline V gives CDR1 LGHDT, CDR2 YNNKEL (reference sequence). The V end lost 7 bases, the J end lost 2 bases, and 17 bases lay between the germline ends. In nucleotides, the CDR3 is TGTGCCAGCAACAAGGGGGCTAGCGGAAACACCGGGGAGCTGTTTTTT. Translating it yields CASNKGASGNTGELFF.

This rearrangement joins TRBV12-3 or TRBV12-4 to TRBJ1-2; D remains ambiguous. With 4 bases removed from V and 4 bases from J, the gap between germline ends came to 10 bases. This CDR3 comprises 13 residues. The CDR3 reads CASSYEEGYGYTF. The CDR3 coding sequence is TGTGCCAGCAGTTACGAGGAAGGCTATGGCTACACCTTC.

This clonotype was recorded many times. V and J are TRBV5-1 and TRBJ2-1; 8 nucleotides agree with TRBD1. The CDR3 has 16 residues. V lost 4 bases and J lost 7; bases outside the gene matches: 13. Germline V lookup: CDR1 SGHRS, CDR2 YFSETQ. The DNA of the CDR3 is TGCGCCAGCAGCCCAGGAGGACAGGGTTTAAGGAATGAGCAGTTCTTC. Its protein product is CASSPGGQGLRNEQFF.

This clonotype was observed many times. The V call is TRBV20-1, the J call TRBJ2-1; D is perhaps TRBD1 or TRBD2 (6 bases each). The germline CDR1 and CDR2 sequences are DFQATT and SNEGSKA (reference sequence). This CDR3 is 14 amino acids long. V was clipped by 1 base and J by 7 bases, with 14 bases between them. Here the CDR3 reads CSARVGGLRNEQFF. Here the CDR3 DNA reads TGCAGTGCTAGAGTGGGGGGCCTTAGGAATGAGCAGTTCTTC.

This clonotype appeared many times. The rearrangement uses TRBV5-4 and TRBJ2-1, with D possibly TRBD1 on 8 matching bases. The CDR3 has 14 residues. In germline, CDR1 is SGHNT, CDR2 YYREEE (reference sequence). Trimming stripped 0 bases from V and 14 bases from J, with 18 bases between. This chain's CDR3 is CASSLAGQDGREFF. The CDR3 coding sequence is TGTGCCAGCAGCTTGGCGGGACAGGATGGGAGGGAGTTCTTC.

This clonotype has more than one count but fewer than ten. The V gene is TRBV7-2, the J gene TRBJ2-1; D might be TRBD1 (5 bases). The CDR3 has 13 residues. The germline CDR1 and CDR2 sequences are SGHTA and FQGNSA. Trimming removed 7 bases at V and 2 bases at J, with 9 bases between. The CDR3 region is CASNWGPYNEQFF. CDR3 in DNA: TGTGCCAGCAATTGGGGCCCCTACAATGAGCAGTTCTTC.

This clonotype was picked up many times. The rearrangement joins TRBV9 to TRBJ2-1; 13 positions match TRBD2. The V and J ends lost 3 bases and 2 bases, in that order; junction bases with no gene match: 5. The germline CDR1 and CDR2 sequences are SGDLS and YYNGEE. This CDR3 has 17 amino acids. As DNA, the CDR3 is TGTGCCAGCAGCGGGGGGACTAGCGGGGCAACCTACAATGAGCAGTTCTTC. Encoded protein: CASSGGTSGATYNEQFF.

This clonotype was recorded at least ten times. The CDR3 sequence is CASSELAGGKDEQYF. The CDR3 nucleotides are TGCGCCAGCAGCGAATTAGCGGGAGGAAAGGACGAGCAGTACTTC. The chain is built from TRBV5-1 and TRBJ2-7; TRBD2 matches 10 bases. The CDR3 is 15 amino acids. J was trimmed by 5 bases and V by 4 bases; bases with no gene match: 9. CDR1 and CDR2 (germline): SGHRS, YFSETQ.

This clonotype was seen a few times. The chain employs TRBV27 and TRBJ1-3, with no clear D. The CDR3 runs to 14 residues. V was clipped by 6 bases and J by 0 bases, with 9 bases between them. CDR1 and CDR2 (germline): MNHEY, SMNVEV (reference sequence). The CDR3 sequence is CASRPRASGNTIYF. Here the CDR3 DNA reads TGTGCCAGCAGACCCCGGGCCTCTGGAAACACCATATATTTT.

The chain uses TRBV20-1 and TRBJ2-1; D unclear. Germline V gene data show CDR1 as DFQATT and CDR2 as SNEGSKA (reference sequence). This CDR3 comprises 16 residues. Trimming took off 2 bases at V and 2 bases at J, with 16 bases between the two ends. The CDR3 here is CSARQLLAETYNEQFF. The CDR3 coding sequence is TGCAGTGCTAGACAACTCCTGGCGGAGACCTACAATGAGCAGTTCTTC.

This clonotype was seen many times. J is TRBJ2-1 and V is TRBV12-3 or TRBV12-4, with 9 nucleotides matching TRBD2. V gave up 3 bases and J gave up 10 bases; unmatched junction bases: 10. This CDR3 is 15 amino acids long. The CDR3 sequence: CASSFGSGRFWEQFF. The CDR3 region has the DNA TGTGCCAGCAGTTTCGGCAGCGGGAGGTTCTGGGAGCAGTTCTTC.

This clonotype was seen more than once but under ten times. This CDR3 is missing its conserved last phenylalanine or tryptophan, likely due to a read error. The V and J genes are TRBV28 and TRBJ2-5, with TRBD2 matching 9 bases. After removal of 5 bases from V and 3 bases from J, the junction contained 7 bases not matched to a gene. This CDR3 has 15 amino acids. CDR1 and CDR2 (germline): MDHEN, SYDVKM. CDR3 DNA: TGTGCCAGCAGTCCACGTCGACTAGCGGAAGAGACCCAGTACTCC. Residues: CASSPRRLAEETQYS.

The J gene is TRBJ2-1, the V gene TRBV6-5; 10 bases fit TRBD1. The CDR3 loop spans 16 amino acids. The ends lost 2 bases at V and 9 bases at J; junction bases unmatched: 10. Per germline, CDR1 MNHEY and CDR2 SVGAGI. The CDR3 coding sequence is TGTGCCAGCAGTTACGGGGACAGGGGAGAATATAGTGAGCAGTTCTTC. It codes for CASSYGDRGEYSEQFF.

This clonotype was observed many times. The gene calls are TRBV20-1 and TRBJ1-5; TRBD1 agrees at 7 bases. The length of the CDR3 is 15 residues. Germline V CDR1 and CDR2: DFQATT, SNEGSKA (reference sequence). The CDR3 nucleotides read TGCAGCGCGCAATTAAACAGGGGAATGGGTCAGCCCCAGCATTTT. This encodes CSAQLNRGMGQPQHF.

This sequence joins TRBV2 and TRBJ1-3, with D possibly being TRBD1 (6 bases). V was pared by 6 bases and J by 1 base, with 13 bases between. The CDR3 is 15 amino acids. CDR1 is SNHLY, CDR2 FYNNEI, per germline. The CDR3 reads CASRPTGWSGNTIYF. The CDR3 nucleotides read TGTGCCAGCAGGCCTACAGGGTGGTCTGGAAACACCATATATTTT.

This clonotype was detected many times. The chain uses TRBV20-1 and TRBJ2-7, with a possible D match to TRBD1 (5 bases). Trimming left V 2 bases short and J 7 bases short, with 18 bases between. CDR1 and CDR2 from the germline V gene are DFQATT and SNEGSKA (reference sequence). This CDR3 contains 14 residues. The chain's CDR3 is CSARPPLGVGEQYF. As DNA, the CDR3 is TGCAGTGCTAGACCACCGCTAGGGGTCGGGGAGCAGTACTTC.

In the case of this clonotype: A much more abundant neighbour one base away suggests this may be a read error. The rearrangement joins TRBV19 to TRBJ2-7, with D uncertain. CDR3 length: 14 residues. In germline, CDR1 is LNHDA, CDR2 SQIVND (reference sequence). V shed 0 bases and J shed 4 bases, with 10 bases lying between them. The CDR3 DNA reads TGTGCCAGTAGTATAGACCACACGGAATACGAGCAGTACTTC. Protein product: CASSIDHTEYEQYF. Drawing the rest from reference TRBV19 and TRBJ2-7, the complete variable domain is DGGITQSPKYLFRKEGQNVTLSCEQNLNHDAMYWYRQDPGQGLRLIYYSQIVNDFQKGDIAEGYSVSREKKESFPLTVTSAQKNPTAFYLCASSIDHTEYEQYFGPGTRLTVT.